Presented here are 12 T cell receptor beta chains from one specimen sequenced in a study of shared clonotypes between healthy human individuals. The assay was immunoSEQ multiplex PCR, and TCRdb's table has in-frame clones only and misses some. The data show under 850,000 clones, 90% to 95% seen once. Positively selected for CCR7, the CD45RO-negative cells used as naive CD8 cells excluded terminally differentiated effector memory CD45RA+ cells. The sample comprised naive CD8+ T cells sorted from blood. These receptors originate from a man aged 25-45 years in good health.

This chain uses TRBV28 with TRBJ2-2; D is possibly TRBD1 (5 bases). Germline V gene lookup returns CDR1 MDHEN and CDR2 SYDVKM. The CDR3 consists of 14 residues. V was cut by 2 bases and J by 5 bases, with 9 bases left in between. CDR3 in amino acids: CASSLGRATGELFF. CDR3 sequence (DNA): TGTGCCAGCAGTTTAGGCAGGGCGACCGGGGAGCTGTTTTTT.

The chain employs TRBV7-8 and TRBJ1-5; D uncertain. This CDR3 region has 16 residues. Trimming stripped 7 bases from V and 0 bases from J, with 16 bases between. Looked up from germline, CDR1 is SGHVS and CDR2 is FQNEAQ. CDR3 region: CASTPGQKYSNQPQHF. For the CDR3, the DNA is TGTGCCAGCACCCCTGGGCAGAAGTATAGCAATCAGCCCCAGCATTTT.

On this clone: The junction differs from germline at one of its ends, possibly a read error. The genes are TRBV7-7 and TRBJ2-3, with D perhaps TRBD1 or TRBD2 (5 bases each). Germline CDR1 reads SSHAT; CDR2 reads FNYEAQ (reference sequence). This CDR3 has 17 amino acids. CDR3 residues: CASSLGVERSGTDTQYF. The DNA for the CDR3 is TGTGCTAGCAGCTTAGGGGTCGAGCGGTCAGGCACAGATACGCAGTATTTT.

For this clone: Distinct nucleotide sequences in the sample also encode this CDR3. The chain has TRBV11-2 and TRBJ2-7; a weak D match, TRBD2 (5 bases). V was shortened by 3 bases and J by 0 bases, with 6 bases between the two germline ends. This CDR3 is built from 13 residues. Germline V lookup: CDR1 SGHAT, CDR2 FQNNGV. This chain's CDR3 is CASSLGSSYEQYF. CDR3 DNA: TGTGCCAGCAGCTTGGGGAGCTCCTACGAGCAGTACTTC.

The J gene is TRBJ2-1, the V gene TRBV27; D is undetermined. Germline CDR1 MNHEY, CDR2 SMNVEV (reference sequence). The V and J ends lost 7 bases and 5 bases respectively, with 15 bases between them. The length of the CDR3 is 14 residues. The CDR3 DNA sequence: TGTGCCAGCACCCCCCCTTTTCGTCACAATGAGCAGTTCTTC. It is translated as CASTPPFRHNEQFF.

As regards this clone: The sample carries other DNA sequences with the same CDR3. The chain couples TRBV19 to TRBJ2-7; no reliable D call. V was cut by 3 bases and J by 0 bases, with 6 bases left in between. The CDR3 spans 13 residues. Germline lookup yields CDR1 LNHDA and CDR2 SQIVND (reference sequence). CDR3 coding DNA: TGTGCCAGTAGTATCGGTGGCTCCTACGAGCAGTACTTC. Protein: CASSIGGSYEQYF.

The rearrangement joins TRBV14 to TRBJ1-3, with a weak D call TRBD1 (6 bases). Germline CDR1 reads SGHDN; CDR2 reads FVKESK. The CDR3 spans 16 residues. Trimming shortened V by 0 bases and J by 2 bases, and 11 bases separated the two germline ends. The CDR3 DNA sequence: TGTGCCAGCAGCCAAGAAATCGGGGGCACTGGAAACACCATATATTTT. Protein product: CASSQEIGGTGNTIYF.

The gene calls are TRBV27 and TRBJ1-3, with 9 bases that match TRBD1. Germline V lookup: CDR1 MNHEY, CDR2 SMNVEV (reference sequence). V was pared by 5 bases and J by 4 bases, with 9 bases of the junction left unmatched. CDR3 length equals 16 residues. Here the CDR3 DNA reads TGTGCCAGCAGTCGGACAGGGGAGTCGAGGGGAAACACCATATATTTT. Protein: CASSRTGESRGNTIYF.

The CDR3 spells CASSYETGGRQPQHF. CDR3 in DNA: TGTGCCAGCAGTTACGAGACAGGGGGACGTCAGCCCCAGCATTTT. V is TRBV6-6 and J is TRBJ1-5, with TRBD1 identical over 9 bases. Germline CDR1 is MNHNY and CDR2 is SVGAGI (reference sequence). Trimming at V came to 2 bases and at J to 6 bases, leaving 5 bases not matched to a gene. The CDR3 is made up of 15 amino acids.

This chain links TRBV5-1 with TRBJ2-1; D gene ambiguous. The CDR3 extends over 13 amino acids. Trimming took off 1 base at V and 10 bases at J, with 12 bases between the two ends. Germline V gives CDR1 SGHRS, CDR2 YFSETQ. In DNA, the CDR3 is TGCGCCAGCAGCTTGAACCCTACAAGAGAGCAGTTCTTC. It yields the protein CASSLNPTREQFF.

The chain employs TRBV28 and TRBJ2-3; a possible D gene is TRBD1 (6 bases). The V gene lost 3 bases and the J gene lost 4 bases, with 20 bases spanning the gap. The CDR3 is made up of 17 amino acids. Germline loops: CDR1 MDHEN, CDR2 SYDVKM. In nucleotides, the CDR3 is TGTGCCAGCAGTTTGTTGCGGACAGACACCACTCCAGATACGCAGTATTTT. Amino acid sequence: CASSLLRTDTTPDTQYF.

This chain links TRBV5-1 with TRBJ2-5; TRBD1 matches at 9 bases. V gave up 4 bases and J gave up 3 bases; unmatched junction bases: 10. The CDR3 has 16 residues. CDR1 is SGHRS and CDR2 is YFSETQ in the germline V gene. CDR3 protein: CASSHPRDRDEETQYF. The CDR3 nucleotides are TGCGCCAGCAGCCACCCCCGGGACAGGGACGAAGAGACCCAGTACTTC.